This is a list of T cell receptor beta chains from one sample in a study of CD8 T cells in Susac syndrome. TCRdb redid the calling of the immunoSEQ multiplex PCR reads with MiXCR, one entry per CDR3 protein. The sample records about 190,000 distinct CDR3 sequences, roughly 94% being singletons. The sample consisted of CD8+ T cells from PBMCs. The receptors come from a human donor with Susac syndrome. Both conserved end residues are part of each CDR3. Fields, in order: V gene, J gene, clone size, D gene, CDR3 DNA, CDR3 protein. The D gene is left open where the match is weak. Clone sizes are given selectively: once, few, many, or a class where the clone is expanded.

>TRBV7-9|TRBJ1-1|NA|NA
TGTGCCAGCAGCTTATCGTGGGGGCCCACTGAAGCTTTCTTT
CASSLSWGPTEAFF
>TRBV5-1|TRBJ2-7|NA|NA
TGCGCCAGCAGCCGGACTACAGGTCATTACGAGCAGTACTTC
CASSRTTGHYEQYF
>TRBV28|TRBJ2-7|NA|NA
TGTGCCAGCAGTTGGGACGGCGAGCAGTACTTC
CASSWDGEQYF
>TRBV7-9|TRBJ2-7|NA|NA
TGTGCCAGCAGCTTAGCGCAACAGTACGAGCAGTACTTC
CASSLAQQYEQYF
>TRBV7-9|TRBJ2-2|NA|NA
TGTGCCAGCAACACCGGGGAGCTGTTTTTT
CASNTGELFF
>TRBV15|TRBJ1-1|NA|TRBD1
TGTGCCACCACTCCGGACAGGGTCAGTGAAGCTTTCTTT
CATTPDRVSEAFF
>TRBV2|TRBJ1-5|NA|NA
TGTGCCAGCAGTGAAGGCAGAGGAGGACAGCCCCAGCATTTT
CASSEGRGGQPQHF
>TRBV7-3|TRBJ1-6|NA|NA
TGTGCCAGCAGCTACGAGACAGACCACTTT
CASSYETDHF
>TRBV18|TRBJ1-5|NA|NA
TGTGCCAGCTCACCAGACAGGACTCAGCCCCAGCATTTT
CASSPDRTQPQHF
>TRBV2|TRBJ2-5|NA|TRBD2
TGTGCCAGCAGTCCGACTGGACTAGCGGGAGTAAGCCAAGAGACCCAGTACTTC
CASSPTGLAGVSQETQYF
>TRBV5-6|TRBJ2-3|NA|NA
TGTGCCAGCAGCTCCGGGAAGGGGACGCAGTATTTT
CASSSGKGTQYF
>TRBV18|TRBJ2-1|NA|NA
TGTGCCAGCTCACCACCGGAGACCTACGCCTACAATGAGCAGTTCTTC
CASSPPETYAYNEQFF
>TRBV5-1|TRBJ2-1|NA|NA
TGCGCCAGCAGCTTGGCGGGGACAAATTCCTACAATGAGCAGTTCTTC
CASSLAGTNSYNEQFF
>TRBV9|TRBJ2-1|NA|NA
TGTGCCAGCAGCGTTTGGGCGGATGCCTACAATGAGCAGTTCTTC
CASSVWADAYNEQFF
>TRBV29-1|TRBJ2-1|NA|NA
TGCAGCGTCCCGGGACATGAGCAGTTCTTC
CSVPGHEQFF
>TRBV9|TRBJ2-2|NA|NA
TGTGCCAGCAGCGTATTAGGGACGGGTGGGACCGGGGAGCTGTTTTTT
CASSVLGTGGTGELFF
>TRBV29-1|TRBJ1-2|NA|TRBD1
TGCAGCGTTGAAGATGACCGGGACAGATCTAACTATGGCTACACCTTC
CSVEDDRDRSNYGYTF
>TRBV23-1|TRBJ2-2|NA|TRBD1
TGCGCCAGCAGTCAACCCTACCCAGGACAGGGGGGTAACGCGAACACCGGGGAGCTGTTTTTT
CASSQPYPGQGGNANTGELFF
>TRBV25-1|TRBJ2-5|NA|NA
TGTGCCAGCAGTGATGGGGGGATTAAGGAGACCCAGTACTTC
CASSDGGIKETQYF
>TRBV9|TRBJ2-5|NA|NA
TGTGCCAGCAGCAACGGACTAATCCAAGAGACCCAGTACTTC
CASSNGLIQETQYF
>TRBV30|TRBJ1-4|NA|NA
TGTGCCTGGAGTGTACTAGCAGGTGCAACTAATGAAAAACTGTTTTTT
CAWSVLAGATNEKLFF
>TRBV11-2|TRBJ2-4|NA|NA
TGTGCCAGCAGCTTAGAAGGGGACAAAAACATTCAGTACTTC
CASSLEGDKNIQYF
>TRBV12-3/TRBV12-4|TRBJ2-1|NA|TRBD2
TGTGCCAGCAGTTTAGGCCTAGCGGGAGTTGTCGAGCAGTTCTTC
CASSLGLAGVVEQFF
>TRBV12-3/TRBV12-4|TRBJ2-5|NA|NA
TGTGCCAGCAGTTTGCCTTGGGGCGGGAACCAAGAGACCCAGTACTTC
CASSLPWGGNQETQYF
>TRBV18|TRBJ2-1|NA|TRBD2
TGTGCCAGCTCACCGTTGGCAGGGACTATAGTCGATGAGCAGTTCTTC
CASSPLAGTIVDEQFF
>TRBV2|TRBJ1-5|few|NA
TGTGCCAGCAGCAATGGACAAATCAATCAGCCCCAGCATTTT
CASSNGQINQPQHF
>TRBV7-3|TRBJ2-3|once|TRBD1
TGTGCCAGCAGCTTAACCCCGACAGGGGGGACAGATACGCAGTATTTT
CASSLTPTGGTDTQYF
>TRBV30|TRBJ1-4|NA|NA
TGTGCCTGGAGTGTACCAGGGACCGACAATGAAAAACTGTTTTTT
CAWSVPGTDNEKLFF
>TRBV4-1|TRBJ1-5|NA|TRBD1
TGCGCCAGCAGCCAAGGGCCCCAGGGGGTTCAGCCCCAGCATTTT
CASSQGPQGVQPQHF
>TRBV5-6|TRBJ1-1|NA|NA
TGTGCCAGCAGCTTCACAAGTGAGAACACTGAAGCTTTCTTT
CASSFTSENTEAFF
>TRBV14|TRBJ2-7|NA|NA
TGTGCCAGCAGCCAAGATTGGGGGTCAGGGGAGCAGTACTTC
CASSQDWGSGEQYF
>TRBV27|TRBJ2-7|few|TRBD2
TGTGCCAGCAGTTGGACTAGCGGGAGCTACGAGCAGTACTTC
CASSWTSGSYEQYF
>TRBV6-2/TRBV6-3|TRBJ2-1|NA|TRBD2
TGTGCCAGCAGAACTAGCGGGGGGGCCTATGAGCAGTTCTTC
CASRTSGGAYEQFF
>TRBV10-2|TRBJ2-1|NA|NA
TGCGCCAGCAGTGAGTCAAATGAGCAGTTCTTC
CASSESNEQFF
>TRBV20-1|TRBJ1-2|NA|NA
TGCAGTGCTAGAGATACGGCACACTATGGCTACACCTTC
CSARDTAHYGYTF
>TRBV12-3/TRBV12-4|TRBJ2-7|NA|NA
TGTGCCAGCAGGCGGGACTGGGAAGGGGAGCAGTACTTC
CASRRDWEGEQYF